These 28 T cell receptor beta chains share one sample of origin, sequenced in a study of monozygotic twins with inflammatory bowel disease. Each CDR3 protein gets one entry in TCRdb, which reprocessed the 5' RACE reads and gives no DNA. The repertoire shows about 380,000 distinct CDR3 sequences; the top ten hold just over 2.5%. The material sequenced was blood. All receptors come from a human donor with ulcerative colitis or Crohn's disease, or a healthy co-twin of an affected twin (not recorded which).

The chain has TRBV6-1 and TRBJ2-1. In germline, CDR1 is MNHNS, CDR2 SASEGT. CDR3 length: 14 amino acids. The chain's CDR3 is CASSPQRRSNEQFF.

The CDR3 sequence: CASSLYTEAFF. The chain is built from TRBV6-2 or TRBV6-3 and TRBJ1-1. Germline assignment: CDR1 MNHEY and CDR2 SVGEGT. The CDR3 consists of 11 residues.

CDR3: CASSYLSGNYEQYF. The chain couples TRBV6-2 or TRBV6-3 to TRBJ2-7; TCRdb lists TRBD2, though no DNA is available to test this call. CDR1 is MNHEY, CDR2 SVGEGT, per germline. The CDR3 consists of 14 residues.

J is TRBJ2-3 and V is TRBV7-2; TCRdb picks TRBD2, but there is no DNA to check that call. There are 13 residues in the CDR3. Germline CDR1 and CDR2: SGHTA and FQGNSA. The CDR3 is CASSLDLAGGPTF.

The chain carries TRBV12-3 or TRBV12-4 and TRBJ2-7; the TCRdb call, TRBD1, lacks DNA for checking. The CDR3 extends over 14 amino acids. The CDR3 spells CASSTRDRNYEQYF.

The chain is built from TRBV5-1 and TRBJ1-1; TCRdb's D gene call, TRBD1, goes unchecked for lack of DNA. The CDR3 loop spans 13 amino acids. CDR1 is SGHRS and CDR2 is YFSETQ in the germline V gene. CDR3: CASSPGHRTEAFF.

The chain has TRBV6-5 and TRBJ1-5; TCRdb's D call, TRBD1, is unchecked because there is no DNA. The CDR3 is 13 residues long. Germline loops: CDR1 MNHEY, CDR2 SVGAGI. The CDR3 loop is CATTPQRDQPQHF.

The chain couples TRBV6-5 to TRBJ2-7. The CDR3 runs 14 residues. Germline CDR1 MNHEY, CDR2 SVGAGI. The CDR3 region is CASSYDGSSYEQYF.

This rearrangement joins TRBV20-1 to TRBJ2-1; TCRdb gives TRBD2 as the D gene, but with no DNA this cannot be confirmed. Germline CDR1 DFQATT, CDR2 SNEGSKA (reference sequence). This CDR3 region has 14 residues. CDR3 protein: CSASGTRGYNEQFF.

The chain couples TRBV9 to TRBJ2-3; as DNA is missing, the TRBD1 call by TCRdb cannot be tested. This CDR3 region has 15 residues. Germline V gives CDR1 SGDLS, CDR2 YYNGEE. CDR3 residues: CASSTPHFGQGTQYF.

The V and J genes are TRBV19 and TRBJ2-1; with no DNA, the TCRdb D assignment of TRBD2 cannot be verified. The CDR3 runs 16 residues. Germline CDR1 and CDR2: LNHDA and SQIVND (reference sequence). The CDR3 loop is CASSAQTSGGYNEQFF.

The rearrangement links TRBV20-1 to TRBJ2-2; TCRdb returns TRBD1, unconfirmable since there is no DNA. Germline values: CDR1 DFQATT, CDR2 SNEGSKA (reference sequence). The CDR3 is made up of 15 amino acids. This chain's CDR3 is CSARVRGTDTGELFF.

Measured by frequency, this clonotype is medium-sized (0.01 to 0.1%). This chain uses TRBV7-2 with TRBJ2-7. The CDR3 sequence is 14 residues long. Germline assignment: CDR1 SGHTA and CDR2 FQGNSA. CDR3 region: CARMYGWSAYEQYF.

The rearrangement joins TRBV12-3 or TRBV12-4 to TRBJ1-3. The CDR3 is made up of 13 amino acids. CDR3 in amino acids: CASSDDTENTIYF.

The CDR3 sequence is CATSDSRTGGTEAFF. The chain combines TRBV24-1 with TRBJ1-1; the D call from TCRdb, TRBD1, cannot be confirmed without DNA. CDR3 length: 15 amino acids. The germline V gene encodes CDR1 KGHDR and CDR2 SFDVKD.

The chain combines TRBV5-8 with TRBJ2-7; TCRdb returns TRBD2, unconfirmable since there is no DNA. The CDR3 is 14 amino acids. From germline, CDR1 is SGHTS and CDR2 YDEGEE. The chain's CDR3 is CASTTLGSNGPLYF. The variable domain in full, completed from reference TRBV5-8 and TRBJ2-7, reads EAGVTQSPTHLIKTRGQQATLRCSPISGHTSVYWYQQALGLGLQFLLWYDEGEERNRGNFPPRFSGRQFPNYSSELNVNALELEDSALYLCASTTLGSNGPLYFGPGTRLTVT.

This CDR3 is CSVTPGPEAFF. The genes are TRBV29-1 and TRBJ1-1; TCRdb gives TRBD1 as the D gene, but with no DNA this cannot be confirmed. The CDR3 loop spans 11 amino acids. The germline CDR1 and CDR2 sequences are SQVTM and ANQGSEA.

The V and J genes are TRBV6-5 and TRBJ2-1; TCRdb outputs TRBD2, but without DNA this stays unchecked. CDR3 length: 16 residues. CDR1 is MNHEY, CDR2 SVGAGI, per germline. The CDR3 is CASSYRTSGGRNEQFF.

This CDR3 is CASKTLTSVQETQYF. V is TRBV6-1 and J is TRBJ2-5; TCRdb's D call, TRBD2, is unchecked because there is no DNA. The germline CDR1 and CDR2 sequences are MNHNS and SASEGT. CDR3 length: 15 residues.

The J gene is TRBJ1-2, the V gene TRBV12-3 or TRBV12-4; there is no DNA to check the TCRdb D call of TRBD1. The CDR3 has 17 residues. The chain's CDR3 is CASLIILPESGGNGYTF.

The V call is TRBV6-7, the J call TRBJ1-5; TCRdb lists TRBD1, though no DNA is available to test this call. TRBV6-7 carries the ORF label, with uncertain function. The CDR3 loop spans 14 amino acids. CDR3 sequence reads: CASSYHRAYQPQHF.

The chain links TRBV30 to TRBJ2-1. CDR3 length equals 14 residues. Germline V gene sequence: CDR1 GTSNPN, CDR2 SVGIG (reference sequence). The CDR3 protein is CAWSVRSSYNEQFF.

The rearrangement links TRBV27 to TRBJ1-2; the TCRdb call, TRBD1, lacks DNA for checking. This CDR3 has 18 residues. The germline V gene has CDR1 MNHEY and CDR2 SMNVEV (reference sequence). CDR3 amino acids: CASSFIGASDRVNYGYTF.

CDR3 sequence: CASKEDSSGNTIYF. The chain couples TRBV6-2 or TRBV6-3 to TRBJ1-3. CDR1 and CDR2 (germline): MNHEY, SVGEGT. The CDR3 totals 14 residues.

V usage is TRBV7-8 and J usage is TRBJ2-3; the D gene TCRdb calls, TRBD1, cannot be checked with no DNA. The germline V gene encodes CDR1 SGHVS and CDR2 FQNEAQ. The CDR3 totals 17 residues. This CDR3 is CASSLRDPTGVADTQYF.

The chain uses TRBV24-1 and TRBJ2-3; the TCRdb D gene call, TRBD1, has no DNA to confirm it. CDR1 KGHDR and CDR2 SFDVKD come from the germline V gene. This CDR3 comprises 13 residues. The CDR3 here is CATSLQGTDTQYF.

The CDR3 here is CASSPLAGAQETQYF. The genes are TRBV12-3 or TRBV12-4 and TRBJ2-5; TCRdb proposes TRBD2, but this gene call is untestable without DNA. This CDR3 is built from 15 residues.

The J gene is TRBJ2-6, the V gene TRBV7-2. The CDR3 sequence is 16 residues long. From germline, CDR1 is SGHTA and CDR2 FQGNSA. This CDR3 is CASSLVGASGANVLTF.